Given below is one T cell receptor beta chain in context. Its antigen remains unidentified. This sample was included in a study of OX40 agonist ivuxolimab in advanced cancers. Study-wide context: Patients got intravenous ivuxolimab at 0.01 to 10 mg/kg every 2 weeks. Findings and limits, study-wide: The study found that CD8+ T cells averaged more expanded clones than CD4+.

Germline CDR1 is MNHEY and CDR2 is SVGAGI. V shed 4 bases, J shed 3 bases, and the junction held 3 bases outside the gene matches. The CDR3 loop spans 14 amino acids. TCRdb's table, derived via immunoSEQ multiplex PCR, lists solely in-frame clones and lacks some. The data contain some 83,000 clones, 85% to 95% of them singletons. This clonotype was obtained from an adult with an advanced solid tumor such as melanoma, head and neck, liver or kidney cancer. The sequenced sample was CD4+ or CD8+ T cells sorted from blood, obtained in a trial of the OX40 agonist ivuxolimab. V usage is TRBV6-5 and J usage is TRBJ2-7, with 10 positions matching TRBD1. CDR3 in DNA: TGTGCCAGCAGTTCTCGGACAGGGGGCTACGAGCAGTACTTC. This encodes CASSSRTGGYEQYF.